This T cell receptor (beta chain) was observed in a study of blood T cell repertoires in COVID-19. The data were produced by immunoSEQ multiplex PCR, yet TCRdb's version contains in-frame clones alone and is incomplete. Counted here are 150,000 to 200,000 clones, 75% to 85% occurring once; the ten biggest clones make up roughly 1.4%. As regards this clone: A read error may produce the germline difference seen at one junction end.

CDR1 and CDR2 from the germline V gene are SSHAT and FNYEAQ (reference sequence). The CDR3 is 13 residues long. The sequence was obtained from a human donor in a cohort sampled during active COVID-19. The sequenced sample was peripheral blood. The chain links TRBV7-7 to TRBJ2-7; TRBD1 agrees at 7 bases. CDR3: CASSPGQDYEQYF. The CDR3 DNA reads TGTGCTAGCAGCCCCGGACAGGACTACGAGCAGTACTTC.